One sample yielded the 32 T cell receptor beta chains listed below, sequenced in a study of CD8 T cells in Susac syndrome. Random hexamers served to reverse transcribe roughly 0.45 to 1 ug RNA. TCRdb passed the immunoSEQ multiplex PCR reads through MiXCR, listing each CDR3 protein once. The table lists approximately 150,000 distinct CDR3 sequences, approximately 79% of them singletons. The specimen was CD8+ T cells from PBMCs. All receptors come from a human donor with multiple sclerosis.

V gene TRBV11-2 combines with J gene TRBJ1-2; a weak D match, TRBD1 (6 bases). This CDR3 has 13 residues. V was cut by 2 bases and J by 8 bases, with 12 bases left in between. The germline gives CDR1 SGHAT, CDR2 FQNNGV. In DNA, the CDR3 is TGTGCCAGCAGCTTATTGGCGACAGGCGGCTACACCTTC. This translates into CASSLLATGGYTF.

This clonotype was seen only a few times. At one boundary the junction diverges from the germline segment, which might be a read error. The V call is TRBV7-6, the J call TRBJ2-5; possible D gene TRBD2, 7 bases. Germline V gene lookup returns CDR1 SGHVS and CDR2 FNYEAQ. The CDR3 sequence is 14 residues long. CDR3 in amino acids: CASSFRGGAETQYF. The CDR3 DNA reads TGTGCTAGCAGTTTCCGCGGGGGCGCAGAGACCCAGTACTTC.

The chain couples TRBV4-1 to TRBJ1-2; perhaps TRBD1 as D (6 bases). The CDR3 consists of 17 residues. V was trimmed by 1 base and J by 4 bases, leaving 19 bases between them. Germline V CDR1 and CDR2: MGHRA, YSYEKL. In nucleotides, the CDR3 is TGCGCCAGCAGCCAAGGAGAAGCACAGGGCGTCGGCTATGGCTACACCTTC. Translating gives CASSQGEAQGVGYGYTF.

The chain recombines TRBV6-2 or TRBV6-3 with TRBJ1-1; D is uncertain. The germline CDR1 and CDR2 sequences are MNHEY and SVGEGT. Trimming took off 6 bases at V and 4 bases at J, with 12 bases between the two ends. The CDR3 has 13 residues. Here the CDR3 reads CASRPGGSTEAFF. The CDR3 DNA reads as TGTGCCAGCAGGCCGGGTGGGAGCACTGAAGCTTTCTTT.

This rearrangement joins TRBV6-1 to TRBJ1-1, with D perhaps TRBD1 (6 bases). The CDR3 loop spans 17 amino acids. From germline, CDR1 is MNHNS and CDR2 SASEGT. The V end was cut by 6 bases, the J end by 1 base, with 21 bases between. For the CDR3, the DNA is TGTGCCAGCAGCCTTAAGGGCAGGGGTCGATCGAACACTGAAGCTTTCTTT. It codes for CASSLKGRGRSNTEAFF.

The rearrangement joins TRBV18 to TRBJ2-7; the match to TRBD2 covers 9 bases. The trim removed 3 bases at V and 7 bases at J, leaving 19 bases unmatched. Looked up from germline, CDR1 is KGHSH and CDR2 is LQKENI. This CDR3 contains 18 residues. CDR3 bases: TGTGCCAGCTCACCGCGTGGCCTTTCTAGCGGGATGGACAGTGAGCAGTACGTC. The encoded protein is CASSPRGLSSGMDSEQYV.

A single count supports this clonotype. The chain is built from TRBV11-2 and TRBJ1-4; TRBD1 aligns across 8 bases. The V gene's germline CDR1 is SGHAT and CDR2 FQNNGV. CDR3 size: 14 residues. The V and J ends lost 5 bases and 8 bases, in that order; junction bases with no gene match: 7. Written as DNA, the CDR3 is TGTGCCAGCAGCGCGACAGGGGCAGTAGAAAAACTGTTTTTT. The encoded protein is CASSATGAVEKLFF.

The sample holds a few counts of this clonotype. V usage is TRBV6-5 and J usage is TRBJ2-7; D may be TRBD1 (6 bases). The V gene's germline CDR1 is MNHEY and CDR2 SVGAGI. V lost 2 bases and J 5 bases, leaving 10 bases between the germline ends. The CDR3 spans 13 residues. CDR3 protein: CASSYIGGNEQYF. DNA for the CDR3: TGTGCCAGCAGTTACATTGGGGGCAACGAGCAGTACTTC.

V is TRBV2 and J is TRBJ1-4, with TRBD1 as a possible D gene (6 bases). V was shortened by 6 bases and J by 8 bases, with 10 bases between the two germline ends. Germline CDR1 and CDR2: SNHLY and FYNNEI. The length of the CDR3 is 12 residues. CDR3 in amino acids: CASSPDSEKLFF. In nucleotides, the CDR3 is TGTGCCAGCAGCCCGGACAGCGAAAAACTGTTTTTT.

This clonotype has just a few counts. The J gene is TRBJ2-1, the V gene TRBV12-3 or TRBV12-4, with a tentative D call TRBD1 (6 bases). The V end lost 3 bases, the J end lost 2 bases, and 8 bases lay between the germline ends. This CDR3 spans 14 amino acids. DNA of the CDR3: TGTGCCAGCAGTTTTGGGGGCCCCTACAATGAGCAGTTCTTC. It specifies CASSFGGPYNEQFF.

CDR3 amino acids: CASSLRATSHNEQFF. CDR3 sequence (DNA): TGTGCCAGCAGCTTGCGGGCGACTTCCCACAATGAGCAGTTCTTC. This chain uses TRBV5-5 with TRBJ2-1; the D is unclear. Per germline, CDR1 SGHKS and CDR2 YYEKEE (reference sequence). V was clipped by 1 base and J by 5 bases, with 13 bases between them. The CDR3 sequence is 15 residues long.

The rearrangement links TRBV10-3 to TRBJ1-1; D remains unclear. Germline V lookup: CDR1 ENHRY, CDR2 SYGVKD. The CDR3 runs 12 residues. Deletions cut 4 bases from V and 1 base from J, with 4 bases between. The CDR3 region is CAISGANTEAFF. The CDR3 region has the DNA TGTGCCATCAGTGGGGCGAACACTGAAGCTTTCTTT.

The CDR3, as DNA: TGTGCCAGCAGCCAAGACCGCCCTGGCTGGTCTGAAGCTTTCTTT. Translating gives CASSQDRPGWSEAFF. V gene TRBV11-2 combines with J gene TRBJ1-1, with D hard to call. The length of the CDR3 is 15 residues. V was trimmed by 5 bases and J by 6 bases, leaving 19 bases between them. Germline V gene lookup returns CDR1 SGHAT and CDR2 FQNNGV.

CDR3 sequence reads: CASSPPLAGGPDTQYF. CDR3 DNA sequence: TGTGCCAGCAGCCCTCCCTTAGCGGGAGGACCAGATACGCAGTATTTT. This chain links TRBV9 with TRBJ2-3; TRBD2 agrees at 10 bases. With V trimmed by 4 bases and J by 4 bases, 9 bases remained unmatched. Germline loops: CDR1 SGDLS, CDR2 YYNGEE. This CDR3 has 16 residues. Complete variable domain (other parts from reference TRBV9 and TRBJ2-3): DSGVTQTPKHLITATGQRVTLRCSPRSGDLSVYWYQQSLDQGLQFLIQYYNGEERAKGNILERFSAQQFPDLHSELNLSSLELGDSALYFCASSPPLAGGPDTQYFGPGTRLTVL.

The chain recombines TRBV20-1 with TRBJ2-7; 8 positions agree with TRBD1. This CDR3 comprises 13 residues. CDR1 is DFQATT, CDR2 SNEGSKA, per germline (reference sequence). With 6 bases clipped from V and 3 bases from J, the junction kept 7 bases outside the gene matches. The CDR3 loop is CSAVRQGLYEQYV. Written as DNA, the CDR3 is TGCAGTGCGGTCCGACAGGGGCTCTACGAGCAGTACGTC.

In regard to this clonotype: Relative to the germline gene, one junction end is altered; a read error may explain this. The chain recombines TRBV15 with TRBJ2-1; 7 nucleotides align to TRBD2. The CDR3 length is 13 residues. The V gene's germline CDR1 is LNHNV and CDR2 YYDKDF (reference sequence). CDR3 coding DNA: TGTGCCACCAGCAGAGTCGACGGGACTAATAACATCTTC. Its protein is CATSRVDGTNNIF.

The chain is built from TRBV12-3 or TRBV12-4 and TRBJ1-1; D gene uncertain. There are 15 residues in the CDR3. Trimming removed 3 bases from V and 1 base from J, with 12 bases in between. The CDR3 sequence is CASSFGRLRNTEAFF. The CDR3 nucleotides read TGTGCCAGCAGTTTTGGCAGACTAAGGAACACTGAAGCTTTCTTT.

This clonotype was detected a few times. The genes are TRBV6-1 and TRBJ1-1, with 8 bases fitting TRBD1. The junction had 8 bases not matched to a gene; V was cut back by 5 bases and J by 6 bases. Germline V gives CDR1 MNHNS, CDR2 SASEGT. The CDR3 runs to 14 residues. In nucleotides, the CDR3 is TGTGCCAGCAGTCGAACCAGGGGGCAATCTGAAGCTTTCTTT. It codes for CASSRTRGQSEAFF.

The chain carries TRBV4-1 and TRBJ2-1; tentatively, D is TRBD1 (5 bases). This CDR3 is built from 13 residues. Germline values: CDR1 MGHRA, CDR2 YSYEKL. V shed 2 bases and J shed 12 bases, with 14 bases lying between them. The CDR3 region is CASSQKQGIVQFF. As DNA, the CDR3 is TGCGCCAGCAGCCAAAAGCAGGGTATTGTGCAGTTCTTC.

The J gene is TRBJ2-7, the V gene TRBV7-9; D remains ambiguous. The ends were cut back, 5 bases at V and 6 bases at J, with 8 bases in the middle. CDR1 and CDR2 (germline): SEHNR, FQNEAQ (reference sequence). This CDR3 has 11 residues. CDR3 DNA sequence: TGTGCCAGCAGCCGAGGCGTCGAGCAGTACGTC. It encodes CASSRGVEQYV.

This chain links TRBV20-1 with TRBJ1-1, with D tentatively TRBD1 (6 bases). This CDR3 comprises 15 residues. The V end lost 6 bases, the J end lost 1 base, and 18 bases lay between the germline ends. CDR1 is DFQATT and CDR2 is SNEGSKA in the germline V gene (reference sequence). The CDR3 loop is CSATSYGQPNTEAFF. The CDR3 DNA reads TGCAGTGCAACGTCATACGGACAGCCGAACACTGAAGCTTTCTTT.

As concerns this clonotype: At one boundary the junction diverges from the germline segment, which might be a read error. The chain couples TRBV11-2 to TRBJ2-6; the D is unclear. Germline values: CDR1 SGHAT, CDR2 FQNNGV. The CDR3 has 13 amino acids. CDR3 DNA sequence: TGTGCCAGCAGCTTATTCGGCTCGTCTTCCCTGGTTTTC. Amino acid sequence: CASSLFGSSSLVF.

This clonotype has a handful of counts. V gene TRBV5-5 combines with J gene TRBJ1-2; unclear D gene. The germline V gene encodes CDR1 SGHKS and CDR2 YYEKEE (reference sequence). The CDR3 covers 14 residues. Between the trimmed V and J ends, which lost 1 base and 3 bases, there was a span of 10 bases. CDR3 sequence reads: CASSLSEGYYGYTF. CDR3 nucleotide sequence: TGTGCCAGCAGCTTGTCGGAGGGATACTATGGCTACACCTTC.

The chain joins TRBV4-1 to TRBJ2-3, with TRBD1 matching 9 bases. This CDR3 has 17 amino acids. Trimming cost V 1 base and J 2 bases; bases outside gene matches: 7. CDR1 and CDR2 (germline): MGHRA, YSYEKL. CDR3 in amino acids: CASSQAGTGFPTDTQYF. CDR3 bases: TGCGCCAGCAGCCAAGCTGGGACAGGGTTCCCCACAGATACGCAGTATTTT.

This clonotype was counted between two and nine times. The CDR3 bases are TGTGCCAGTAGTATTCTAGGGAAATCCTACAATGAGCAGTTCTTC. Protein product: CASSILGKSYNEQFF. The J gene is TRBJ2-1, the V gene TRBV19; D is unresolved. Germline-derived CDR1 and CDR2 are LNHDA and SQIVND (reference sequence). V lost 3 bases, J lost 1 base, and 10 bases lay in between. The CDR3 extends over 15 amino acids.

The V call is TRBV7-9, the J call TRBJ1-1, with unresolved D. This CDR3 is 15 amino acids long. The V gene lost 6 bases and the J gene lost 5 bases, with 19 bases spanning the gap. Germline values: CDR1 SEHNR, CDR2 FQNEAQ (reference sequence). The chain's CDR3 is CASSLASIKRTEAFF. The DNA of the CDR3 is TGTGCCAGCAGTCTAGCATCGATAAAGAGAACTGAAGCTTTCTTT.

The genes are TRBV6-5 and TRBJ1-1; D uncertain. V lost 8 bases to trimming and J lost 8 bases, with 12 bases between them. In germline, CDR1 is MNHEY, CDR2 SVGAGI. This CDR3 has 11 residues. The CDR3 region has the DNA TGTGCCAGCCTGCCCGGGAGAGAAGCTTTCTTT. It yields the protein CASLPGREAFF.

Turning to this clonotype: A read error may account for a junction end that differs from germline. The chain carries TRBV6-1 and TRBJ1-2; D is possibly TRBD1 (5 bases). The CDR3 contains 17 residues. Germline V lookup: CDR1 MNHNS, CDR2 SASEGT. The CDR3 reads CASRDQGRGGPFSGYTF. The CDR3 DNA is TGCGCCAGCAGGGATCAGGGCCGGGGAGGGCCTTTTAGTGGCTACACCTTC.

The chain employs TRBV9 and TRBJ1-1, with D tentatively TRBD1 (5 bases). Germline V gives CDR1 SGDLS, CDR2 YYNGEE. The CDR3 contains 14 residues. Deletions cut 0 bases from V and 1 base from J, with 7 bases between. The CDR3 here is CASSVAGGNTEAFF. CDR3 nucleotides: TGTGCCAGCAGCGTAGCTGGGGGGAACACTGAAGCTTTCTTT.

The rearrangement uses TRBV27 and TRBJ2-7, with TRBD1 matching over 8 bases. After removal of 8 bases from V and 0 bases from J, the junction contained 6 bases not matched to a gene. Germline CDR1 and CDR2: MNHEY and SMNVEV (reference sequence). The CDR3 has 14 amino acids. The CDR3 loop reads CASGTGLFSYEQYF. The CDR3 DNA sequence: TGTGCCAGCGGGACAGGACTATTCTCCTACGAGCAGTACTTC.

This clonotype was seen a handful of times. The chain has TRBV5-4 and TRBJ1-5; possible D gene TRBD1, 5 bases. Trimming stripped 1 base from V and 5 bases from J, with 13 bases between. The CDR3 sequence is 15 residues long. Germline V CDR1 and CDR2: SGHNT, YYREEE (reference sequence). As DNA, the CDR3 is TGTGCCAGCAGCTTGCTCAGGGACGCGGATCAGCCCCAGCATTTT. Protein: CASSLLRDADQPQHF.

This rearrangement joins TRBV19 to TRBJ2-5; no reliable D call. V was trimmed by 7 bases and J by 5 bases, leaving 11 bases between them. Germline CDR1 is LNHDA and CDR2 is SQIVND (reference sequence). The CDR3 runs to 12 residues. CDR3 amino acids: CASTSDAETQYF. Written as DNA, the CDR3 is TGTGCCAGTACCTCGGACGCCGAGACCCAGTACTTC.